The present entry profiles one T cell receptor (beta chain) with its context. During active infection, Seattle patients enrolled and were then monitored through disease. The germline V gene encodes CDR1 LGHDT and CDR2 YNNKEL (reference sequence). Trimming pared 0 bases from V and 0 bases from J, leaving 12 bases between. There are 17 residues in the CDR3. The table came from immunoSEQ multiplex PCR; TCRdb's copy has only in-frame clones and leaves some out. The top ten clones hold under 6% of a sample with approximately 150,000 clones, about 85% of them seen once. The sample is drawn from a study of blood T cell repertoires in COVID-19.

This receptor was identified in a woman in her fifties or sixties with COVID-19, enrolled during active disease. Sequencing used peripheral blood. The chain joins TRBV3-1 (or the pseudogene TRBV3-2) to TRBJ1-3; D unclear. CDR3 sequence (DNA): TGTGCCAGCAGCCAAGATAACTACGGAAGCTCTGGAAACACCATATATTTT. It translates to CASSQDNYGSSGNTIYF.